Listed here is a single T cell receptor beta chain. TCRdb re-analysed the 5' RACE reads in MiXCR, keeping a single row per CDR3 protein. The sample lists 300,000 to 400,000 distinct CDR3 sequences, about 10% occurring once. This sample was included in a study of T cells after yellow fever vaccination. Study background: Preparation used SMART-Seq v4 Ultra Low Input for the low-cell-number fractions.

V shed 6 bases, J shed 4 bases, and the junction held 0 bases outside the gene matches. CDR3 length: 12 amino acids. Germline assignment: CDR1 ENHRY and CDR2 SYGVKD. This receptor was identified in a young man who received the YFV17D yellow fever vaccine. Here the sequenced sample was CD4+ T cells sorted from PBMCs, taken 45 days after the yellow fever booster vaccination. The rearrangement joins TRBV10-3 to TRBJ1-1, with TRBD1 matching over 9 bases. CDR3 coding DNA: TGTGCCATCAGGGGACAGGGCACTGAAGCTTTCTTT. Translating gives CAIRGQGTEAFF.